This T cell receptor (beta chain) appears in the sequencing data of a study of CXCR3-negative and CXCR3-positive naive CD8 T cells. Researchers reported sorting every CD8+ T cell subset in triplicate, roughly 300,000 cells per sort. From germline, CDR1 is SGHRS and CDR2 YFSETQ. The CDR3 extends over 15 amino acids. General study findings and limits: The study found that naive CXCR3-negative and CXCR3-positive cells shared TRBV-TRBJ usage, while memory cells differed.

cDNA libraries for TRB were generated by 5' RACE incorporating UMI labels. TCRdb reprocessed the 5' RACE reads, keeping one entry per CDR3 protein, no DNA. The sample's table shows fewer than 90,000 distinct CDR3 sequences. Comment on this clonotype: Antigen: not known.

The TCR originated in a human donor in good health. Some clones in this sample may be carry-over from other donors' samples. J is TRBJ2-1 and V is TRBV5-1; TCRdb's D gene call, TRBD2, goes unchecked for lack of DNA. Sequences were obtained from naive CXCR3- CD8+ T cells from blood. Stated subset: CD45RO-CCR7+CD27+CD95- naive CD8+ T cells lacking CXCR3 (TNR3-). This chain's CDR3 is CASSLGTSGGDEQFF.